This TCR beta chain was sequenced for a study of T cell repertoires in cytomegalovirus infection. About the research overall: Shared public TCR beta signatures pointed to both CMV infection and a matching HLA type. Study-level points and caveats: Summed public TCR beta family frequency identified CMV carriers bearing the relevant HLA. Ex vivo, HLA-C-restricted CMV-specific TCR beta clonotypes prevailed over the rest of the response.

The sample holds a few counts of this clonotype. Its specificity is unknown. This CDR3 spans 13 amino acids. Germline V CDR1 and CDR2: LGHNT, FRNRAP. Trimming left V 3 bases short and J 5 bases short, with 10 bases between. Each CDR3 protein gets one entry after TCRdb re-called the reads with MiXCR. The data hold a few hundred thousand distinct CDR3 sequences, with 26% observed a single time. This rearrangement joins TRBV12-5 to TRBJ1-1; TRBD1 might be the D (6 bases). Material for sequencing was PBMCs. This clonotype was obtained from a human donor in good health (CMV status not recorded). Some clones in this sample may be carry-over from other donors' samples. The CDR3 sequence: CASGFGRGTEAFF. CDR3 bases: TGTGCTAGTGGTTTCGGCAGGGGAACTGAAGCTTTCTTT.